Following are 8 T cell receptor beta chains from one sample sequenced in a study of T cell repertoires in cytomegalovirus infection. TCRdb re-called the reads through MiXCR, storing one row per CDR3 protein. The table has hundreds of thousands of distinct CDR3 sequences, approximately 24% seen once. Sample: CD8+ T cells from PBMCs. The receptors were sampled from a human donor in good health (CMV status not recorded). Some clones in this sample may be carry-over from other donors' samples.

The rearrangement links TRBV4-1 to TRBJ1-2, with D possibly being TRBD1 (5 bases). The V and J ends lost 3 bases and 7 bases respectively, with 21 bases between them. Germline V lookup: CDR1 MGHRA, CDR2 YSYEKL. This CDR3 region has 16 residues. The CDR3 region is CASSHSQVPVVSGYTF. The DNA of the CDR3 is TGCGCCAGCAGCCATTCACAGGTGCCGGTGGTTTCTGGCTACACCTTC.

In this sample, this clonotype turned up a few times. The junction departs from the called germline gene at one end, perhaps through a read error. This sequence joins TRBV6-2 or TRBV6-3 and TRBJ2-3; D gene ambiguous. This CDR3 comprises 12 residues. From germline, CDR1 is MNHEY and CDR2 SVGEGT. CDR3 in amino acids: CASSPKPPPDDF. CDR3 DNA: TGTGCCAGCAGTCCCAAGCCCCCTCCCGATGATTTT.

The CDR3 sequence: CSALDSDGYTF. The CDR3 coding sequence is TGCAGTGCCCTTGACTCGGATGGCTACACCTTC. This chain joins TRBV20-1 and TRBJ1-2; D gene ambiguous. Germline lookup yields CDR1 DFQATT and CDR2 SNEGSKA (reference sequence). The CDR3 length is 11 residues. The V end was cut by 6 bases, the J end by 6 bases, with 11 bases between.

This clonotype has ten or more counts. J is TRBJ2-1 and V is TRBV11-2; tentative D call: TRBD1 (5 bases). Germline lookup yields CDR1 SGHAT and CDR2 FQNNGV. The germline V and J ends were trimmed by 4 bases and 6 bases, with 10 bases remaining between them. This CDR3 contains 13 residues. CDR3 DNA sequence: TGTGCCAGCAGCTCGGACAACCGCAATGAGCAGTTCTTC. Protein sequence: CASSSDNRNEQFF.

This clonotype was seen a few times. CDR3 loop: CASSLLWETQYF. In nucleotides, the CDR3 is TGTGCCAGCAGTTTATTGTGGGAGACCCAGTACTTC. This sequence joins TRBV28 and TRBJ2-5; no definite D call. CDR1 is MDHEN and CDR2 is SYDVKM in the germline V gene. CDR3 length equals 12 residues. V lost 1 base and J lost 5, with 5 bases in between.

The chain is built from TRBV28 and TRBJ2-1; D is undetermined. This CDR3 comprises 10 residues. V lost 4 bases to trimming and J lost 10 bases, with 5 bases between them. Germline V gene sequence: CDR1 MDHEN, CDR2 SYDVKM. The CDR3 loop is CASSWKEQFF. CDR3 sequence (DNA): TGTGCCAGCAGTTGGAAAGAGCAGTTCTTC.

Regarding this clonotype: A much larger clone differs from this one at a single base, so this may be a read error. V usage is TRBV7-2 and J usage is TRBJ1-1; D remains ambiguous. The V gene lost 2 bases and the J gene lost 3 bases, with 16 bases spanning the gap. The CDR3 is 16 amino acids. Germline CDR1 is SGHTA and CDR2 is FQGNSA. The CDR3 here is CTSSLPQTTWDTEAFF. The CDR3 DNA is TGTACCAGCAGCTTACCCCAGACCACTTGGGACACTGAAGCTTTCTTT.

A remark on this clonotype: A much larger clonotype is one base distant, so this may be a read error. CDR3 loop: CVISVRTGTNYGYTF. In DNA, the CDR3 is TGTGTCATCAGTGTTAGGACCGGGACAAACTATGGCTACACCTTC. V is TRBV10-3 and J is TRBJ1-2; tentative D call: TRBD1 (6 bases). The CDR3 has 15 residues. Germline lookup yields CDR1 ENHRY and CDR2 SYGVKD.